A single T cell receptor beta chain is shown here with its context. These data belong to a study of CD8+ T cells in alopecia areata. Study-level information: Patients took tofacitinib for 6 to 18 months, followed by 6 drug-free months.

From germline, CDR1 is SNHLY and CDR2 FYNNEI. There are 14 residues in the CDR3. Deletions cut 7 bases from V and 5 bases from J, with 17 bases between. Regarding treatment: oral pan-JAK inhibitor, 5-10 mg twice daily. RNA was isolated and reverse transcribed to cDNA, the sequencing template. Here immunoSEQ multiplex PCR was the method, and the copy in TCRdb shows in-frame clones only, minus some. This table holds 200,000 to 250,000 clones, under 40% found once. The receptor was derived from a human donor with alopecia areata. Sequencing was performed on CD4+ T cells sorted from blood, taken around week 34, from a patient treated with tofacitinib. The V gene is TRBV2, the J gene TRBJ2-5; D might be TRBD2 (6 bases). Here the CDR3 reads CASKALAVRETQYF. The CDR3 DNA reads TGTGCCAGCAAGGCACTAGCAGTTCGGGAGACCCAGTACTTC.